This T cell receptor (beta chain) was profiled in a study of T-cell memory formation after mild COVID-19. The CDR3 extends over 16 amino acids. Germline-derived CDR1 and CDR2 are SGHTA and FQGNSA. Germline trimming cut 1 base from V and 2 bases from J; bases unmatched to any gene: 5. TCRdb called the 5' RACE reads again in MiXCR, with one record for every CDR3 protein. The sample holds roughly 260,000 distinct CDR3 sequences, around 17% seen once. The rearrangement uses TRBV7-2 and TRBJ2-3, with TRBD1 matching 8 bases. This clonotype was obtained from a man younger than 35 who had mild COVID-19 (a few samples of this study predate the infection). Cell type and time point are not known. The sequenced material came from PBMCs or a T cell subset sorted from them (not recorded which). The DNA of the CDR3 is TGTGCCAGCAGCTTAGTCGGGACAGGATTCACAGATACGCAGTATTTT. Translation: CASSLVGTGFTDTQYF. The complete variable domain, with remaining parts taken from reference TRBV7-2 and TRBJ2-3, reads GAGVSQSPSNKVTEKGKDVELRCDPISGHTALYWYRQSLGQGLEFLIYFQGNSAPDKSGLPSDRFSAERTGGSVSTLTIQRTQQEDSAVYLCASSLVGTGFTDTQYFGPGTRLTVL.